The T cell receptor (beta chain) described here comes from a study of neoadjuvant nivolumab and ipilimumab in lung cancer. The germline V gene has CDR1 MGHDK and CDR2 SYGVNS. V lost 5 bases and J lost 3, with 19 bases in between. The CDR3 runs 16 residues. The method was immunoSEQ multiplex PCR; TCRdb's version includes in-frame clones alone and lacks a portion of them. The sample holds over 7,000 clones, over 75% seen once. The chain is built from TRBV25-1 and TRBJ1-2; D may be TRBD1 (6 bases). The receptor comes from an adult with non-small cell lung cancer. The sequencing here drew on tumor tissue, taken after neoadjuvant nivolumab, alone or with ipilimumab, at or shortly before surgery. CDR3 in amino acids: CASSPWGGSSHYGYTF. The CDR3 bases are TGTGCCAGCAGTCCGTGGGGGGGCTCAAGCCACTATGGCTACACCTTC.